This paragraph reports one T cell receptor delta chain. The specificity of this receptor is unknown. Base qualities were left out, and no much larger clone turns up one base away. Sequencing took place on an Illumina MiSeq. Public reads were reanalyzed in TCRdb with CATT, and rows carrying the same DNA were merged afterwards. Across this sample there are approximately 12,000 delta-chain clones, with around 9% seen only once. The ten largest clones represent 3.5% to 4% of the sample. The data stem from a study of gamma-delta chains in newborns, infants, children (dated by TCRdb to about 2019). Describing the broader study: In the study title, it is stated that polyclonal expansion of innate gammadelta T cells is driven by microbial exposure immediately after birth. How innate gammadelta T cell populations in human newborns were shaped by microbial exposure immediately after birth was investigated in the study.

For CDR1 and CDR2, the germline V gene lists GEAIGNYY and EKD. From the cysteine up to the phenylalanine, the CDR3 has a length of 17 residues. Of the read, only the CDR3 DNA is kept; its 51 bases are in frame from base 1. Clipping removes 0 bases from V and 4 bases from J, with 8 as the unmatched junction base count. Sequences were obtained from blood. The chain is made from TRDV2 and TRDJ1, and 12 bases in between align with TRDD3. Germline matching of the DNA provided the J gene here, since TCRdb leaves it blank. The TCR sequence derives from a child who was a newborn, infant or young child, either healthy, febrile or measles-vaccinated (not recorded which). The nucleotides are TGTGCCTGTGACACCCGCCTACTGGGGGATACAAGCGATAAACTCATCTTT. This sequence encodes CACDTRLLGDTSDKLIF.